This TCR beta chain was captured by sequencing in a study of cytomegalovirus exposure and HLA in healthy donors. Whole-study results and caveats: In a later analysis, HLA-associated beta chains showed higher expansion and lower generation probabilities than comparable chains. Per published accounts, TCR beta sequences correctly predicted the HLA-A and HLA-B alleles of most subjects. Several of the most significant clusters appeared, in a later analysis, to be linked to common viral pathogens.

PCR amplification relied on 60 Vbeta primers (plus 13 Jbeta primers). Assay: immunoSEQ multiplex PCR; the TCRdb copy retains only in-frame clones and omits some. This sample contains 65,000 to 85,000 clones. About this clone: The target antigen is unknown.

The ends lost 1 base at V and 9 bases at J; junction bases unmatched: 6. CDR3 size: 17 residues. The germline gives CDR1 PRHDT, CDR2 FYEKMQ (reference sequence). This clonotype was obtained from a woman aged 60 to 75 in good health and CMV-seronegative. V gene TRBV13 combines with J gene TRBJ2-1; 16 bases map to TRBD2. The sample taken for sequencing was PBMCs. The CDR3 here is CASSLVGLAGGPVEQFF. The CDR3 DNA sequence: TGTGCCAGCAGCTTAGTGGGACTAGCGGGAGGGCCAGTTGAGCAGTTCTTC.